This is a list of T cell receptor beta chains from one sample in a study of blood T cell repertoires in COVID-19. Measured with immunoSEQ multiplex PCR; TCRdb has only the in-frame clones, and not every one. The sample shows hundreds of thousands of clones, roughly 80% of them seen only once. Material: peripheral blood. The receptors here all came from a woman of 80 years or more with active or convalescent COVID-19. CDR3s include the opening cysteine and the closing phenylalanine or tryptophan. The D gene is left open where the match is weak. Some rows have no size entry. The others give once, few or many, or a class for an expanded clone.

.,TRBJ2-5,TRBV28,.,TGTGCCAGCCACGGCGATTCGGGACAAGAGACCCAGTACTTC,CASHGDSGQETQYF
.,TRBJ1-2,TRBV28,TRBD1,TGTGCCAGCAGTACCCCGACAGGGGCGTCTAACTATGGCTACACCTTC,CASSTPTGASNYGYTF
.,TRBJ1-1,TRBV6-5,.,TGTGCCAGCAGTTACTCGATGCGTAACACTGAAGCTTTCTTT,CASSYSMRNTEAFF
.,TRBJ1-2,TRBV2,.,TGTGCCACCCCAGGGATCTATGGCTACACCTTC,CATPGIYGYTF
few,TRBJ1-1,TRBV6-6,.,TGTGCCAGCAGTTACGGCGGGGGCTGGGGGTCACCTGAAGCTTTCTTT,CASSYGGGWGSPEAFF
.,TRBJ2-7,TRBV3-1/TRBV3-2,TRBD1,TGTGCCAGCAGCCAAGACAGGGGGCAACAGCAGTACTTC,CASSQDRGQQQYF
.,TRBJ1-6,TRBV3-1/TRBV3-2,TRBD1,TGTGCCAGCAGCCGCAAGACAGGGATGGGCGATAATTCACCCCTCCACTTT,CASSRKTGMGDNSPLHF
.,TRBJ2-7,TRBV5-3,TRBD2,TGTGCCAGAAGCTACCCCACTAGCGGGAGGATCTACGAGCAGTACTTC,CARSYPTSGRIYEQYF
.,TRBJ1-2,TRBV3-1/TRBV3-2,.,TGTGCCAGCAGCCAAGGGGCGGGGAACTATGGCTACACCTTC,CASSQGAGNYGYTF
.,TRBJ1-2,TRBV25-1,.,TGTGCCAGCAGTGAATATTTAGCATCTTCTAACTATGGCTACACCTTC,CASSEYLASSNYGYTF
.,TRBJ1-1,TRBV5-1,TRBD1,TGCGCCAGCAGCTCACCCGGACAGGGCACTGAAGCTTTCTTT,CASSSPGQGTEAFF
.,TRBJ2-7,TRBV28,TRBD2,TGTGCCAGCAGTTTAACCGGGACTAGCTACGAGCAGTACTTC,CASSLTGTSYEQYF
.,TRBJ2-1,TRBV2,TRBD2,TGTGCCAATTCCGGGACTAGCGGGGGAGCGGGCTCCTACAATGAGCAGTTCTTC,CANSGTSGGAGSYNEQFF
.,TRBJ2-3,TRBV6-2/TRBV6-3,.,TGTGCCAGCAGTTACCAAGCGGCCTCCACAGATACGCAGTATTTT,CASSYQAASTDTQYF
.,TRBJ1-1,TRBV7-9,TRBD1,TGTGCCAGCAGAAAGGGACAGGGAGCTGAAGCTTTCTTT,CASRKGQGAEAFF
.,TRBJ1-2,TRBV28,TRBD1,TGTGCCAGCAGTTTAGGCAGGGGGTGGTATAACTATGGCTACACCTTC,CASSLGRGWYNYGYTF
.,TRBJ2-1,TRBV21-1,.,TGTCCCGGACAGCCTCGGAATGAGCAGTTCTTC,CPGQPRNEQFF
.,TRBJ1-5,TRBV2,.,TGTGCCAGCAGGGGGCTTAGCAATCAGCCCCAGCATTTT,CASRGLSNQPQHF
.,TRBJ1-4,TRBV10-3,.,TGTGCCATCAGTGAGTCAAGGGGAAATGAAAAACTGTTTTTT,CAISESRGNEKLFF
.,TRBJ2-1,TRBV20-1,.,TGCAGTGCTAGCTTCAGGGATGTTCTGTTCTTC,CSASFRDVLFF
.,TRBJ2-6,TRBV5-4,.,TGTGCCAGCAGCTCAGGGATCTCTGGGGCCAACGTCCTGACTTTC,CASSSGISGANVLTF
.,TRBJ2-3,TRBV3-1/TRBV3-2,TRBD2,TGTGCCAGCAGCCAAAGGACTAGCGTGGATACGCAGTATTTT,CASSQRTSVDTQYF
.,TRBJ1-3,TRBV5-1,TRBD1,TGCGCCAGCAGCCTGGGGACAGCAGGAAACACCATATATTTT,CASSLGTAGNTIYF
.,TRBJ2-5,TRBV2,.,TGTGCCAGCAGTGCCTACGAGACCCAGTACTTC,CASSAYETQYF
once,TRBJ2-2,TRBV5-6,.,TGTGCCAGCAGCTTGGTGCCAGGGGCGATCACCGGGGAGCTGTTTTTT,CASSLVPGAITGELFF
once,TRBJ1-2,TRBV18,.,TGTGCCAGCTCACCATCGGGCCTTCTGGGGGGATATGGCTACACCTTC,CASSPSGLLGGYGYTF
.,TRBJ1-2,TRBV6-5,TRBD1,TGTGCCAGCAGTCGGGGACAGGGAGGCTACACCTTC,CASSRGQGGYTF
once,TRBJ1-2,TRBV18,.,TGTGCCAGCTCACCACGGGCCTATGACTATGGCTACACCTTC,CASSPRAYDYGYTF
.,TRBJ2-5,TRBV7-9,.,TGTGCCAGCAGGTCCTCTGCCTCGGGGACCCAGTACTTC,CASRSSASGTQYF
.,TRBJ1-1,TRBV3-1/TRBV3-2,.,TGTGCCAGCAGCCTTACCGGGGGTTCTGAAGCTTTCTTT,CASSLTGGSEAFF
.,TRBJ1-2,TRBV28,TRBD1,TGTGCCAGCAGACCTACAGGGGGCGCGGGTGGCTACACCTTC,CASRPTGGAGGYTF
.,TRBJ2-1,TRBV6-5,.,TGTGCCAGCAGTTACCTAGGCGGTTTTTACAATGAGCAGTTCTTC,CASSYLGGFYNEQFF
.,TRBJ2-7,TRBV5-1,TRBD1,TGCGCCAGCAGCTTGGGACAGGGTCCCTACGAGCAGTACTTC,CASSLGQGPYEQYF
.,TRBJ2-1,TRBV7-2,.,TGTGCCAGCAGCTTAGAATGGAGCACCAATGAGCAGTTCTTC,CASSLEWSTNEQFF
.,TRBJ2-7,TRBV2,.,TGTGCCAGCAGTGGCCGGGGCTACGAGCAGTACTTC,CASSGRGYEQYF
once,TRBJ2-5,TRBV5-1,.,TGCGCCAGCAGCTTGTGGGAGATCGTTAAAGAGACCCAGTACTTC,CASSLWEIVKETQYF
.,TRBJ1-6,TRBV10-2,.,TGCGCCAGCAGTGAAGGACTACTGGGGTCACCCCTCCACTTT,CASSEGLLGSPLHF
once,TRBJ2-1,TRBV28,.,TGTGCCAGCAGTTTCCCTGGACTCCGACGTGTTCAGCTCTTC,CASSFPGLRRVQLF
few,TRBJ2-3,TRBV19,TRBD2,TGTGCCAGTAGTAGCCAACTAGCGGCTAGCACAGATACGCAGTATTTT,CASSSQLAASTDTQYF
.,TRBJ2-2,TRBV19,TRBD2,TGTGCCGGAGCAGCGGGAGCTGGCGCCGGGGAGCTGTTTTTT,CAGAAGAGAGELFF
.,TRBJ2-7,TRBV5-1,.,TGCGCCAGCAGCCCAAGTCCGGGCTACGAGCAGTACTTC,CASSPSPGYEQYF
.,TRBJ1-4,TRBV30,TRBD1,TGTGCCTGGAGTGCATCCCAGGGGGCGGCGAGTCTGGGAAAACTGTTTTTT,CAWSASQGAASLGKLFF